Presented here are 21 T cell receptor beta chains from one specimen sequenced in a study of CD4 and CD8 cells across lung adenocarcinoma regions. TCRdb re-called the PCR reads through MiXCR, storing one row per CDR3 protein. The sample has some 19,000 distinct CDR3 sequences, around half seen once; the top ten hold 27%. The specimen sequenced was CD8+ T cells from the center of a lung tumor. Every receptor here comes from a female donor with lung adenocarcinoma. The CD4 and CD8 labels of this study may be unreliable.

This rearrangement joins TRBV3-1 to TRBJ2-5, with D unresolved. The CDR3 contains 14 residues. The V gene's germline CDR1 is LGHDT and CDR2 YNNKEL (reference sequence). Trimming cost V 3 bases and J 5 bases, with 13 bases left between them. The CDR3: CASSHRKVGETQYF. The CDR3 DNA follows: TGTGCCAGCAGCCATAGGAAGGTAGGGGAGACCCAGTACTTC.

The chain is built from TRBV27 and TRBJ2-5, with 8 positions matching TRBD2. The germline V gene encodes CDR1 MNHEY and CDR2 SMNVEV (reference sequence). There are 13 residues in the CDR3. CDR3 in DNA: TGTGGGAGCGGGGGCCGTGACCAAGAGACCCAGTACTTC. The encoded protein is CGSGGRDQETQYF.

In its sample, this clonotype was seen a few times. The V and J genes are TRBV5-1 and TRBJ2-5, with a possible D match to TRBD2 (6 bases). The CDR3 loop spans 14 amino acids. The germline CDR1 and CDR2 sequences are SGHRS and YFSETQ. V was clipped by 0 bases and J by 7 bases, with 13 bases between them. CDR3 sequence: CASSLEGSGRTQYF. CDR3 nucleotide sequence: TGCGCCAGCAGCTTGGAGGGTAGCGGTCGGACCCAGTACTTC.

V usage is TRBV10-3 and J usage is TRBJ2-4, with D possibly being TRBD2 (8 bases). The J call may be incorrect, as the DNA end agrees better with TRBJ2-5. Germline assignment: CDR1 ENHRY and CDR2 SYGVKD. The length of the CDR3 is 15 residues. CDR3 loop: CAVGEGAGGEETQYF. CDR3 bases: TGTGCCGTGGGTGAGGGGGCGGGAGGCGAAGAGACCCAGTACTTC.

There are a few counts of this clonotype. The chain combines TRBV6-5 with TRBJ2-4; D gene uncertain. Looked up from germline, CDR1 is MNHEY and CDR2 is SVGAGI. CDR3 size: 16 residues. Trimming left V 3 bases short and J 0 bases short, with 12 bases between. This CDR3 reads CASSYARTLAKNIQYF. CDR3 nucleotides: TGTGCCAGCAGTTATGCGAGGACCCTAGCCAAAAACATTCAGTACTTC.

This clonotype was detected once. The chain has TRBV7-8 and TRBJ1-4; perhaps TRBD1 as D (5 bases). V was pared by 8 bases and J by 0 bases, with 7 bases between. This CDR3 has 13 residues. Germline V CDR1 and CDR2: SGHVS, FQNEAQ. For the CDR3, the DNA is TGTGCCAGCGGGACCTCAACTAATGAAAAACTGTTTTTT. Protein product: CASGTSTNEKLFF.

The CDR3, as DNA: TGCAGTGCTAGTTTGGTTGGTTCGAGATATGGCTACACCTTC. As protein: CSASLVGSRYGYTF. The V call is TRBV20-1, the J call TRBJ1-2; no firm D call. V was shortened by 3 bases and J by 5 bases, with 16 bases between the two germline ends. This CDR3 region has 14 residues. Germline V gives CDR1 DFQATT, CDR2 SNEGSKA (reference sequence).

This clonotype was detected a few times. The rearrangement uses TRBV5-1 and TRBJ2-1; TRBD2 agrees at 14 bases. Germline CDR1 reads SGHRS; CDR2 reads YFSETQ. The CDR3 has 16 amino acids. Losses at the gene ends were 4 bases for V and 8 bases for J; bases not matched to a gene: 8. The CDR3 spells CASSRGTSGSTDEQFF. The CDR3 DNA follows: TGCGCCAGCAGCCGCGGGACTAGCGGGAGTACCGATGAGCAGTTCTTC.

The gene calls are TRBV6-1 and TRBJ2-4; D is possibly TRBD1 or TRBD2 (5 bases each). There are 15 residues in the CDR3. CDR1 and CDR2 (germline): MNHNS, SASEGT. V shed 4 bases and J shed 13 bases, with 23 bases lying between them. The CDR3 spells CASSAGQGATDTQYF. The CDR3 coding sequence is TGTGCCAGCAGTGCGGGGCAGGGAGCCACAGACACGCAGTACTTC.

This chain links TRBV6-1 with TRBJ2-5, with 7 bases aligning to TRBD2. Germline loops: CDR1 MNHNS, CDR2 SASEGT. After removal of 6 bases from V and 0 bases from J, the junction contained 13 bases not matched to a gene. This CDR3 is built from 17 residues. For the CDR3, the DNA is TGTGCCAGCAGGCTTGGACGACTAGCCGTGTACCAAGAGACCCAGTACTTC. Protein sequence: CASRLGRLAVYQETQYF.

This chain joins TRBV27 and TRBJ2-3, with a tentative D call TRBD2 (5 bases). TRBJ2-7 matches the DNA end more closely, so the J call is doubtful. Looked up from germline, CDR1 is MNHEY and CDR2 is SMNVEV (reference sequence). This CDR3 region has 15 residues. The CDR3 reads CASRPRVGVTDTQYF. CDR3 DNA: TGTGCCAGCAGGCCGCGGGTGGGAGTCACAGACACGCAGTACTTC.

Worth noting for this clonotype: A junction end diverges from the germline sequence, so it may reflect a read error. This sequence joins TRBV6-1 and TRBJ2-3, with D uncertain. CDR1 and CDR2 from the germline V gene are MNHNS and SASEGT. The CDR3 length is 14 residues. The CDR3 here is CASETALTPDTQYF. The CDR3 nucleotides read TGTGCCAGCGAAACAGCCTTGACCCCAGATACCCAGTATTTC.

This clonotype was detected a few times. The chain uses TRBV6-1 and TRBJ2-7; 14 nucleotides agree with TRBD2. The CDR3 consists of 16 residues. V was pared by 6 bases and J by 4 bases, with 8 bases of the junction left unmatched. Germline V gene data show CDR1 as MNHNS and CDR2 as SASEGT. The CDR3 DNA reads TGTGCCAGCAGGGCCGGGACTAGCGGGAGCGGATACGAGCAGTACTTC. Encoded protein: CASRAGTSGSGYEQYF.

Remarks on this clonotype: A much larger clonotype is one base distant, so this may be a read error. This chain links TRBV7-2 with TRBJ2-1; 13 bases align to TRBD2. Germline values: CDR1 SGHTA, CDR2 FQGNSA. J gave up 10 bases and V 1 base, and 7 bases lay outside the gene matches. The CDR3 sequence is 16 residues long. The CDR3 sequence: CASSLGGLAGVDEQFF. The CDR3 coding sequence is TGTGCCAGCAGCTTAGGAGGACTAGCGGGAGTCGACGAGCAGTTCTTC.

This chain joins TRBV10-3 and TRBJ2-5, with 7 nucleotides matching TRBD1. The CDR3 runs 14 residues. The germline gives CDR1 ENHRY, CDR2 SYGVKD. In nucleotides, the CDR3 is TGTGCGGGCGAAGGGGGCTTGGCCACAGAGACCCAGTACTTC. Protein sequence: CAGEGGLATETQYF.

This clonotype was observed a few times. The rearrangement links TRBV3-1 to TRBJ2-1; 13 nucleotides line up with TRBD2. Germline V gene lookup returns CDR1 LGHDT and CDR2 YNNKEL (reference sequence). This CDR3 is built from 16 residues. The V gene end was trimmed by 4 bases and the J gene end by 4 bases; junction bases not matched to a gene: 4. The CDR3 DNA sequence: TGTGCCAGCAGCCCCCAGACTAGCGGGAGGTACAATGAGCAGTTCTTC. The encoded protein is CASSPQTSGRYNEQFF.

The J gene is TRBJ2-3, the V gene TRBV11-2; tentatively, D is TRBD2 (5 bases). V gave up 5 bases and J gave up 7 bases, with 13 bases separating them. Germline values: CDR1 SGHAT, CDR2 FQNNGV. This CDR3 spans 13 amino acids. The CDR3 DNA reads TGTGCCAGCAGCACCGGGATGAAATATACGCAGTATTTT. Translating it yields CASSTGMKYTQYF. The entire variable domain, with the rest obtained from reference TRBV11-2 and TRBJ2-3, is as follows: EAGVAQSPRYKIIEKRQSVAFWCNPISGHATLYWYQQILGQGPKLLIQFQNNGVVDDSQLPKDRFSAERLKGVDSTLKIQPAKLEDSAVYLCASSTGMKYTQYFGPGTRLTVL.

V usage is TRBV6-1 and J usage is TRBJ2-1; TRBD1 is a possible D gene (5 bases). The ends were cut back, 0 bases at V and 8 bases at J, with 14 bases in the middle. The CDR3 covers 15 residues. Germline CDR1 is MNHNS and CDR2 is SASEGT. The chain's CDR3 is CASSEALGAGYEQFF. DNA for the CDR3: TGTGCCAGCAGTGAAGCGCTAGGGGCTGGATATGAGCAGTTCTTC.

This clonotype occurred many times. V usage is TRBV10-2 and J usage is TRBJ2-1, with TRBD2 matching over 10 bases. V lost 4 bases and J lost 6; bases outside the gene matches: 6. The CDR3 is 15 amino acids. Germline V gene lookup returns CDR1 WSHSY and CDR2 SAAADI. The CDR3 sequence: CASSVSSGSVNEQFF. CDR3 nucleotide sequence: TGCGCCAGCAGTGTATCTAGCGGGAGTGTCAATGAGCAGTTCTTC.

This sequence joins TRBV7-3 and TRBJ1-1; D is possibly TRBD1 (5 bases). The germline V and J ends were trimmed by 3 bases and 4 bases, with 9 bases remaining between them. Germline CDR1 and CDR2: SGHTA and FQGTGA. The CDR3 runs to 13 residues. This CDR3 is CASSFRDGTEAFF. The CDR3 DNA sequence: TGTGCCAGCAGCTTCAGGGATGGCACTGAAGCTTTCTTT.

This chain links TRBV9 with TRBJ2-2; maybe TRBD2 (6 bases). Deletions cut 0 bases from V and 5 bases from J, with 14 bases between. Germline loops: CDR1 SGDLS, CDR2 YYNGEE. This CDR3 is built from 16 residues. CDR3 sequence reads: CASSVAAFGGTGELFF. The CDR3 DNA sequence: TGTGCCAGCAGCGTAGCTGCTTTCGGGGGAACCGGGGAGCTGTTTTTT.